Here is one TCR beta chain with its context. The source of the sample is a study of sequential checkpoint blockade in melanoma. Study in general: Patients were randomized 1:1 to nivolumab-then-ipilimumab or ipilimumab-then-nivolumab first-line. Both treatment sequences were followed by maintenance nivolumab.

As for treatment: randomized to nivolumab then ipilimumab (arm A) or the reverse (arm B). No patient had prior DNA-damaging chemotherapy. Live CD3+CD8+ CD19− CD56− cells were sorted from PBMCs. The V gene lost 3 bases and the J gene lost 1 base, with 8 bases spanning the gap. Germline V gives CDR1 SGDLS, CDR2 YYNGEE. The CDR3 length is 13 residues. The data were produced by immunoSEQ multiplex PCR, yet TCRdb's version contains in-frame clones alone and is incomplete. The sample records approximately 28,000 clones, less than 90% being singletons. The chain employs TRBV9 and TRBJ2-7; tentatively, D is TRBD2 (6 bases). The receptor was isolated from a human donor with melanoma. This material consisted of CD8+ T cells sorted from blood (inferred from file names), taken from a patient given nivolumab and ipilimumab in sequence. The CDR3 protein is CASSGGESYEQYF. The CDR3 DNA follows: TGTGCCAGCAGCGGGGGGGAGTCCTACGAGCAGTACTTC.